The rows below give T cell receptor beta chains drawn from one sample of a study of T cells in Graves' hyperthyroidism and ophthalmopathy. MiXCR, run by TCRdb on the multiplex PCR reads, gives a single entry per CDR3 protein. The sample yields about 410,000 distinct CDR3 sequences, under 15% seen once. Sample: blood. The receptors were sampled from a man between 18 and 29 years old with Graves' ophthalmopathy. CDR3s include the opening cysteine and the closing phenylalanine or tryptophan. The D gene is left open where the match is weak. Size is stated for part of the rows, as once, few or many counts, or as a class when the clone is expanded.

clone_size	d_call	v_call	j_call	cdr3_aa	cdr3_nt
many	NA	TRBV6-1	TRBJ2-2	CASSYEDTYTGELFF	TGTGCCAGCAGTTACGAAGACACGTACACCGGGGAGCTGTTTTTT
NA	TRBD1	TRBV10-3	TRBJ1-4	CAISEPGQGREKLFF	TGTGCCATCAGTGAGCCGGGACAGGGAAGAGAGAAACTGTTTTTT
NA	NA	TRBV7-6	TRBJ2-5	CASSSPSPSQETQYF	TGTGCCAGCAGCTCCCCTTCCCCTAGTCAAGAGACCCAGTACTTC
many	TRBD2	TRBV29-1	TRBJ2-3	CSVEATSGSLTDTQYF	TGCAGCGTTGAAGCGACTAGCGGGAGCCTCACAGATACGCAGTATTTT
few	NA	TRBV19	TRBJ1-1	CASSIGYGPTNTEAFF	TGTGCCAGTAGTATCGGGTACGGACCCACGAACACTGAAGCTTTCTTT
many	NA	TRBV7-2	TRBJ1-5	CASSLGDPKDQPQHF	TGTGCCAGCAGCTTAGGAGACCCGAAGGATCAGCCCCAGCATTTT
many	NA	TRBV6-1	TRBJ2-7	CATGSPRENEQYF	TGTGCCACCGGTTCCCCAAGAGAGAACGAGCAGTACTTC
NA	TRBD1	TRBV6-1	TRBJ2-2	CASSLRYGQGAFGELFF	TGTGCCAGCAGCCTCAGATATGGACAGGGGGCCTTCGGGGAGCTGTTTTTT
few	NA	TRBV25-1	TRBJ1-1	CASSDLGGRTEAFF	TGTGCCAGCAGTGATCTAGGGGGAAGGACTGAAGCTTTCTTT
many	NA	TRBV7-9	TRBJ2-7	CASNPVEGGHEQYF	TGTGCCAGCAACCCCGTTGAGGGGGGCCACGAGCAGTACTTC
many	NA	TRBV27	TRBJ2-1	CASSLSARALVYNEQFF	TGTGCCAGCAGTTTATCGGCCAGGGCGTTAGTGTACAATGAGCAGTTCTTC
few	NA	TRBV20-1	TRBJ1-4	CSARDKAGREEKLFF	TGCAGTGCTAGAGATAAGGCAGGGCGGGAAGAAAAACTGTTTTTT
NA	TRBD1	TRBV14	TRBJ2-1	CASSQQTGTVYNEQFF	TGTGCCAGCAGCCAGCAGACCGGGACAGTTTACAATGAGCAGTTCTTC